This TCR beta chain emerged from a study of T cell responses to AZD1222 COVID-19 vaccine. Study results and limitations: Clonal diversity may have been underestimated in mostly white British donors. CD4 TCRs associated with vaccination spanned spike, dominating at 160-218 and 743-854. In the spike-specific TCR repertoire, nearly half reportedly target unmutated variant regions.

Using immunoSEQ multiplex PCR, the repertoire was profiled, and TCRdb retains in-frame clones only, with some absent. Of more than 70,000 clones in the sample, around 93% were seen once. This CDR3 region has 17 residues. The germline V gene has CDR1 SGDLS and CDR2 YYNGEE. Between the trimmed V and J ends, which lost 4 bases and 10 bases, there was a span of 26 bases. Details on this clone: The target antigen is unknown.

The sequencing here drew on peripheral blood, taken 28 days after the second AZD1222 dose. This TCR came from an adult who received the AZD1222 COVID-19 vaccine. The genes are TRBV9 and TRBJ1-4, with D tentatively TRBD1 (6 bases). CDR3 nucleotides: TGTGCCAGCAGCCCCACCCGCCCGGACAGCCCAGTACCAAAACTGTTTTTT. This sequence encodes CASSPTRPDSPVPKLFF.